Shown below are 32 T cell receptor beta chains from a single sample sequenced in a study of blood T cell repertoires in COVID-19. Some clones are missing from TCRdb's copy, which holds only in-frame ones; the method was immunoSEQ multiplex PCR. Counted here are approximately 300,000 clones, over 70% occurring once; the ten biggest clones make up 1% to 1.5%. The sequenced material came from peripheral blood. Receptor source: a woman aged 45-60 years with acute or convalescent COVID-19.

The V and J genes are TRBV2 and TRBJ1-6, with D uncertain. CDR3 length: 14 amino acids. Trimming cost V 5 bases and J 8 bases, with 13 bases left between them. From germline, CDR1 is SNHLY and CDR2 FYNNEI. The CDR3 sequence is CASSMGSGDSPLHF. CDR3 DNA: TGTGCCAGCAGTATGGGCAGCGGAGATTCACCCCTCCACTTT.

The V call is TRBV6-5, the J call TRBJ2-6; D is uncertain. Deletions cut 6 bases from V and 0 bases from J, with 6 bases between. Germline CDR1 reads MNHEY; CDR2 reads SVGAGI. CDR3 length: 14 amino acids. The chain's CDR3 is CASRARSGANVLTF. The CDR3 DNA reads as TGTGCCAGCAGAGCCCGCTCTGGGGCCAACGTCCTGACTTTC.

The CDR3 loop reads CASSPNWAGEHTF. In nucleotides, the CDR3 is TGTGCCAGCAGTCCAAACTGGGCAGGGGAGCACACCTTC. The chain employs TRBV2 and TRBJ1-2, with a possible D match to TRBD1 (6 bases). Germline loops: CDR1 SNHLY, CDR2 FYNNEI. Trimming took 5 bases from V and 12 from J, leaving 19 bases between them. This CDR3 is built from 13 residues.

The V gene is TRBV6-5, the J gene TRBJ2-3; D is ambiguous. The CDR3 is made up of 13 amino acids. Germline assignment: CDR1 MNHEY and CDR2 SVGAGI. V was trimmed by 2 bases and J by 6 bases, leaving 9 bases between them. This CDR3 is CASSYRFMDTQYF. The CDR3 DNA reads TGTGCCAGCAGTTACCGGTTCATGGATACGCAGTATTTT.

The table lists this clone with a few counts. This sequence joins TRBV14 and TRBJ2-7; TRBD2 matches 9 bases. CDR3 size: 14 residues. Germline CDR1 reads SGHDN; CDR2 reads FVKESK. Trimming removed 2 bases from V and 7 bases from J; junction bases left unmatched: 6. The DNA of the CDR3 is TGTGCCAGCAGCCAAATGGGGACTAGCCGGGAGCAGTACTTC. Amino acids: CASSQMGTSREQYF.

The V gene is TRBV3-1 (or the pseudogene TRBV3-2), the J gene TRBJ1-1, with 9 bases aligning to TRBD1. The CDR3 extends over 12 amino acids. Trimming removed 1 base from V and 11 bases from J; junction bases left unmatched: 2. CDR1 LGHDT and CDR2 YNNKEL come from the germline V gene (reference sequence). The CDR3 region is CASSQVDRGAFF. For the CDR3, the DNA is TGTGCCAGCAGCCAAGTTGACAGGGGGGCTTTCTTT.

The J gene is TRBJ2-2, the V gene TRBV5-4; TRBD2 is a possible D gene (6 bases). Germline CDR1 reads SGHNT; CDR2 reads YYREEE (reference sequence). The CDR3 totals 15 residues. Trimming removed 1 base from V and 8 bases from J, with 15 bases in between. The CDR3 nucleotides are TGTGCCAGCAGCTTGTACGGGAGTAGTCCTGGGGAGCTGTTTTTT. It yields the protein CASSLYGSSPGELFF. The full variable domain, completed using reference TRBV5-4 and TRBJ2-2, is ETGVTQSPTHLIKTRGQQVTLRCSSQSGHNTVSWYQQALGQGPQFIFQYYREEENGRGNFPPRFSGLQFPNYSSELNVNALELDDSALYLCASSLYGSSPGELFFGEGSRLTVL.

This clone has only one observation. CDR3 in amino acids: CASSVASAPGDTQYF. CDR3 sequence (DNA): TGTGCCAGCAGCGTCGCTAGCGCCCCGGGAGATACGCAGTATTTT. V usage is TRBV9 and J usage is TRBJ2-3; a weak D match, TRBD2 (6 bases). The CDR3 sequence is 15 residues long. CDR1 SGDLS and CDR2 YYNGEE come from the germline V gene. Trimming took 2 bases from V and 5 from J, leaving 15 bases between them.

This chain uses TRBV7-2 with TRBJ2-5, with 8 bases lining up with TRBD2. V lost 1 base to trimming and J lost 5 bases; unmatched junction nucleotides: 6. Germline CDR1 is SGHTA and CDR2 is FQGNSA. CDR3 length: 15 amino acids. CDR3 nucleotide sequence: TGTGCCAGCAGCTTAGACGCGGGGGGATTGGAGACCCAGTACTTC. This encodes CASSLDAGGLETQYF.

The sample holds a few counts of this clone. V usage is TRBV2 and J usage is TRBJ1-5, with D unresolved. In germline, CDR1 is SNHLY, CDR2 FYNNEI. The CDR3 covers 12 residues. The V and J ends lost 3 bases and 9 bases respectively, with 9 bases between them. CDR3 DNA: TGTGCCAGCAGTGATACATCACGGCCCCAGCATTTT. Translated, it gives CASSDTSRPQHF.

The chain uses TRBV7-2 and TRBJ2-5, with 7 bases identical to TRBD1. Germline V gene data show CDR1 as SGHTA and CDR2 as FQGNSA. This CDR3 is built from 15 residues. Trimming at V came to 4 bases and at J to 1 base, leaving 6 bases not matched to a gene. CDR3 residues: CASSSLQGPQETQYF. The CDR3 nucleotides read TGTGCCAGCAGCTCGTTACAGGGGCCCCAAGAGACCCAGTACTTC.

The V call is TRBV24-1, the J call TRBJ2-3; D perhaps matches TRBD2 (6 bases). The germline V and J ends were trimmed by 3 bases and 0 bases, with 15 bases remaining between them. This CDR3 has 17 amino acids. The germline gives CDR1 KGHDR, CDR2 SFDVKD. The CDR3 loop reads CATSDPSSGDSTDTQYF. The CDR3, as DNA: TGTGCCACCAGTGATCCTTCTTCGGGAGATAGCACAGATACGCAGTATTTT.

The rearrangement links TRBV6-6 to TRBJ2-7; no reliable D call. This CDR3 region has 14 residues. CDR1 MNHNY and CDR2 SVGAGI come from the germline V gene (reference sequence). V was trimmed by 5 bases and J by 2 bases, leaving 13 bases between them. The CDR3 protein is CASSLSQATYEQYV. DNA of the CDR3: TGTGCCAGCAGTCTCTCGCAGGCGACCTACGAGCAGTACGTC.

Here the CDR3 reads CASSVASSGPSYEQYF. Here the CDR3 DNA reads TGTGCCAGCAGCGTAGCGAGTAGCGGGCCCTCCTACGAGCAGTACTTC. The rearrangement links TRBV9 to TRBJ2-7; TRBD2 agrees at 7 bases. The CDR3 length is 16 residues. The germline V gene has CDR1 SGDLS and CDR2 YYNGEE. Trimming at V came to 0 bases and at J to 0 bases, leaving 6 bases not matched to a gene. The full variable domain, with the rest looked up from reference TRBV9 and TRBJ2-7, is DSGVTQTPKHLITATGQRVTLRCSPRSGDLSVYWYQQSLDQGLQFLIQYYNGEERAKGNILERFSAQQFPDLHSELNLSSLELGDSALYFCASSVASSGPSYEQYFGPGTRLTVT.

The rearrangement uses TRBV24-1 and TRBJ1-4, with 7 nucleotides matching TRBD1. In germline, CDR1 is KGHDR, CDR2 SFDVKD. V trimming: 7 bases; J trimming: 4 bases; junction bases outside the gene matches: 2. The CDR3 runs to 13 residues. CDR3 in DNA: TGTGCCACCAGCGCAGGGGGTAATGAAAAACTGTTTTTT. Translated: CATSAGGNEKLFF.

This chain joins TRBV30 and TRBJ1-5; D ambiguous. CDR1 and CDR2 (germline): GTSNPN, SVGIG (reference sequence). With 0 bases removed from V and 5 bases from J, the gap between germline ends came to 8 bases. This CDR3 spans 13 amino acids. The CDR3 region is CAWSVHRDQPQHF. DNA of the CDR3: TGTGCCTGGAGTGTACATCGGGATCAGCCCCAGCATTTT.

This clone was found once. The V gene is TRBV19, the J gene TRBJ2-2, with D unresolved. CDR3 length: 14 amino acids. Trimming shortened V by 5 bases and J by 0 bases, and 7 bases separated the two germline ends. Germline CDR1 LNHDA, CDR2 SQIVND (reference sequence). CDR3 DNA sequence: TGTGCCAGTAGTCTTTACACGAACACCGGGGAGCTGTTTTTT. Translating it yields CASSLYTNTGELFF.

The V gene is TRBV1, the J gene TRBJ2-5; the D segment call TRBD1 is taken from the table without a DNA check. TRBV1 is a pseudogene segment. The CDR3 totals 15 residues. The CDR3 sequence: CTSSPRDRGQETQYF. DNA for the CDR3: TGCACCAGCAGCCCCCGGGACAGGGGCCAAGAGACCCAGTACTTC.

The sample holds a few counts of this clone. The gene calls are TRBV5-4 and TRBJ1-2; D remains unclear. The germline gives CDR1 SGHNT, CDR2 YYREEE (reference sequence). The V end was cut by 0 bases, the J end by 5 bases, with 5 bases between. The CDR3 length is 12 residues. CDR3 bases: TGTGCCAGCAGCTTGGATCATTATGGCTACACCTTC. This translates into CASSLDHYGYTF.

The chain combines TRBV7-9 with TRBJ2-3; maybe TRBD1 (6 bases). CDR3 length: 15 residues. CDR1 SEHNR and CDR2 FQNEAQ come from the germline V gene (reference sequence). Trimming pared 7 bases from V and 3 bases from J, leaving 17 bases between. CDR3 loop: CASTLGAGETDTQYF. The CDR3, as DNA: TGTGCCAGCACCCTGGGCGCAGGGGAGACAGATACGCAGTATTTT.

V and J are TRBV5-4 and TRBJ2-5, with TRBD2 matching over 8 bases. J was trimmed by 5 bases and V by 4 bases; bases with no gene match: 7. The CDR3 runs 14 residues. The germline V gene encodes CDR1 SGHNT and CDR2 YYREEE (reference sequence). CDR3 region: CASSRAGGLETQYF. The DNA of the CDR3 is TGTGCCAGCAGCCGGGCGGGGGGCCTCGAGACCCAGTACTTC.

The genes are TRBV12-3 or TRBV12-4 and TRBJ1-4, with D tentatively TRBD1 (6 bases). V lost 2 bases, J lost 5 bases, and 6 bases lay in between. This CDR3 spans 13 amino acids. The CDR3 here is CASSLRGNEKLFF. The CDR3, as DNA: TGTGCCAGCAGTTTAAGGGGGAATGAAAAACTGTTTTTT.

The chain has TRBV10-3 and TRBJ2-5; 9 bases agree with TRBD1. V trimming: 6 bases; J trimming: 4 bases; junction bases outside the gene matches: 3. The germline CDR1 and CDR2 sequences are ENHRY and SYGVKD. CDR3 length: 13 residues. DNA for the CDR3: TGTGCCATCAGGGGACAGGGTCCAGAGACCCAGTACTTC. Protein product: CAIRGQGPETQYF.

The CDR3 loop is CASRDSLNTEAFF. In DNA form, the CDR3 reads TGTGCCAGTAGAGACAGCTTGAACACTGAAGCTTTCTTT. The V call is TRBV19, the J call TRBJ1-1; maybe TRBD1 (5 bases). The V and J ends lost 6 bases and 0 bases respectively, with 8 bases between them. The germline V gene encodes CDR1 LNHDA and CDR2 SQIVND (reference sequence). This CDR3 is built from 13 residues.

The sample holds a few counts of this clone. The chain joins TRBV6-2 or TRBV6-3 to TRBJ1-1; D gene ambiguous. Trimming took off 0 bases at V and 2 bases at J, with 7 bases between the two ends. Germline V lookup: CDR1 MNHEY, CDR2 SVGEGT. The CDR3 has 14 residues. CDR3 amino acids: CASSYSNTNTEAFF. The CDR3 region has the DNA TGTGCCAGCAGTTACTCGAACACAAACACTGAAGCTTTCTTT.

The chain has TRBV28 and TRBJ1-1, with D possibly being TRBD1 (6 bases). CDR3 size: 15 residues. Germline CDR1 is MDHEN and CDR2 is SYDVKM. The germline V and J ends were trimmed by 3 bases and 0 bases, with 11 bases remaining between them. The CDR3 bases are TGTGCCAGCAGTTTTGTGAGGGGGATGAACACTGAAGCTTTCTTT. This translates into CASSFVRGMNTEAFF.

This clone was counted a few times. The J gene is TRBJ2-6, the V gene TRBV6-2 or TRBV6-3; 8 nucleotides line up with TRBD2. V trimming: 6 bases; J trimming: 2 bases; junction bases outside the gene matches: 6. The CDR3 length is 16 residues. Germline values: CDR1 MNHEY, CDR2 SVGEGT. The CDR3 loop is CASSPAGGAGANVLTF. Written as DNA, the CDR3 is TGTGCCAGCAGCCCTGCGGGGGGTGCTGGGGCCAACGTCCTGACTTTC.

This clone was picked up a small number of times. The chain uses TRBV10-1 and TRBJ1-1; perhaps TRBD1 as D (5 bases). This CDR3 region has 15 residues. Germline V gene data show CDR1 as WNHNN and CDR2 as SYGVQD (reference sequence). V was cut by 7 bases and J by 4 bases, with 19 bases left in between. The CDR3 region is CASTPGGDVATEAFF. Written as DNA, the CDR3 is TGCGCCAGCACCCCGGGGGGGGACGTGGCCACTGAAGCTTTCTTT.

The V call is TRBV7-3, the J call TRBJ2-1; 11 bases line up with TRBD2. CDR1 and CDR2 (germline): SGHTA, FQGTGA. V was clipped by 5 bases and J by 6 bases; unmatched bases: 12. This CDR3 has 17 amino acids. Written as DNA, the CDR3 is TGTGCCAGCAGCCCTGCCCCGCTAGCGGGAGGTGTCAATGAGCAGTTCTTC. It is translated as CASSPAPLAGGVNEQFF.

The genes are TRBV12-5 and TRBJ2-4; 10 nucleotides line up with TRBD1. J gave up 2 bases and V 6 bases, and 7 bases lay outside the gene matches. Germline V CDR1 and CDR2: LGHNT, FRNRAP. The CDR3 totals 16 residues. CDR3 nucleotides: TGTGCTAGTGGACCGACAGGGGGCTTGACCAAAAACATTCAGTACTTC. This gives the protein CASGPTGGLTKNIQYF.

The gene calls are TRBV24-1 and TRBJ2-3, with TRBD1 matching over 10 bases. The ends lost 4 bases at V and 7 bases at J; junction bases unmatched: 10. The CDR3 totals 16 residues. The V gene's germline CDR1 is KGHDR and CDR2 SFDVKD. The CDR3 protein is CATSEAGTGEEYTQYF. Written as DNA, the CDR3 is TGTGCCACCAGTGAGGCCGGGACAGGGGAGGAGTATACGCAGTATTTT.

The V gene is TRBV2, the J gene TRBJ1-3, with 8 bases matching TRBD1. The germline V gene has CDR1 SNHLY and CDR2 FYNNEI. The junction had 10 bases not matched to a gene; V was cut back by 6 bases and J by 0 bases. CDR3 length: 17 amino acids. The CDR3 sequence: CASRPGQGVVSGNTIYF. CDR3 nucleotide sequence: TGTGCCAGCAGGCCCGGACAGGGAGTTGTCTCTGGAAACACCATATATTTT.